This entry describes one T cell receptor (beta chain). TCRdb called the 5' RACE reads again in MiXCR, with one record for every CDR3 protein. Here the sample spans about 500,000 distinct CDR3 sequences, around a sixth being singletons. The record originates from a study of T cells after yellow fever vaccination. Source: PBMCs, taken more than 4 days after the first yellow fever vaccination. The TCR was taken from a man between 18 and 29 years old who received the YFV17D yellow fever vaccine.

CDR3 nucleotide sequence: TGCGCCAGCAGCTTCGATCTAGCCAAAAACATTCAGTACTTC. Protein: CASSFDLAKNIQYF. The gene calls are TRBV5-1 and TRBJ2-4, with D unresolved. CDR3 size: 14 residues. Germline CDR1 SGHRS, CDR2 YFSETQ. Trimming shortened V by 2 bases and J by 0 bases, and 6 bases separated the two germline ends.